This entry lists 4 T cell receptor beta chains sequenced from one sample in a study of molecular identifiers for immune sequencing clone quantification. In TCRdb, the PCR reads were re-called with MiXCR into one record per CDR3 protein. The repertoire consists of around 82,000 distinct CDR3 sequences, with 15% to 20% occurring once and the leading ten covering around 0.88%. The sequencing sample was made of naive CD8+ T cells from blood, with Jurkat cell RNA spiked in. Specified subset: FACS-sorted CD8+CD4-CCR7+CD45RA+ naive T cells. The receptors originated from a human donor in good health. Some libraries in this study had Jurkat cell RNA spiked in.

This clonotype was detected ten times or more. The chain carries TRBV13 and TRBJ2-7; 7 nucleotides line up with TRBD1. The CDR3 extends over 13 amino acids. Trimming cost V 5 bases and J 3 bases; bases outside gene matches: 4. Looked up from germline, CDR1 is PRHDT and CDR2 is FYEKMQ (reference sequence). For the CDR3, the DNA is TGTGCCAGCAGCACCCGGGACAGCTACGAGCAGTACTTC. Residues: CASSTRDSYEQYF.

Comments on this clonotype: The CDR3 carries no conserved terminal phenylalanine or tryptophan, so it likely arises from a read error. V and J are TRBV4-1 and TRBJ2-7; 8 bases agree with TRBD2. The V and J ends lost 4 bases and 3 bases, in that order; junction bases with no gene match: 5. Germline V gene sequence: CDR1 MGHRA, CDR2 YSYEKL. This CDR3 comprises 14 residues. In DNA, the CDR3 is TGCGCCAGCAGCCCGCGAACTAGCGGCTACGAGCAGTACCTC. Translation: CASSPRTSGYEQYL.

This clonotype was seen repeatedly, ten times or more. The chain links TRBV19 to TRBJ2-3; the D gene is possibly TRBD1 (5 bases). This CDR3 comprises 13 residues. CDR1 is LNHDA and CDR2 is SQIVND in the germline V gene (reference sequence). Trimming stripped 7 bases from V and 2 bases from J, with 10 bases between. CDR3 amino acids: CASTQGYTDTQYF. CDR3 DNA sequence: TGTGCCAGTACTCAGGGCTACACAGATACGCAGTATTTT.

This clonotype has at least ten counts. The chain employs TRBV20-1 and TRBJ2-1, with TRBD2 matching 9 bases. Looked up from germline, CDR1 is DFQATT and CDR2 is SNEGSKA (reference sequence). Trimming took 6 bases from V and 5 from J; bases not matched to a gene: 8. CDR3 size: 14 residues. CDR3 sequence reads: CSASPGLADNEQFF. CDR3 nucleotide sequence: TGCAGTGCGAGCCCGGGACTAGCAGACAATGAGCAGTTCTTC.